Shown below are 18 T cell receptor beta chains from a single sample sequenced in a study of T-cell reconstitution after alpha-beta-depleted transplantation in children. The TCRbeta library was prepared with unique molecular identifiers. One entry per CDR3 protein, called by TCRdb with MiXCR from the PCR reads. The sample contains about 1,000,000 distinct CDR3 sequences, roughly 29% of which appear only once. The starting material was PBMCs, mostly from graft donor cells, obtained 360 days after TCRalphabeta/CD19-depleted stem cell transplant. The receptors originated from a boy in the first two years of life who had a stem cell transplant for SCID, so the T cells may come from the graft donor.

There are a few counts of this clonotype. This chain uses TRBV4-1 with TRBJ2-1; 7 bases are a match to TRBD1. The V gene end was trimmed by 4 bases and the J gene end by 6 bases; junction bases not matched to a gene: 12. Germline V CDR1 and CDR2: MGHRA, YSYEKL. The CDR3 has 16 amino acids. The CDR3 DNA follows: TGCGCCAGCAGCCGACCCGGGACAGTGGGAGTCAATGAGCAGTTCTTC. Encoded protein: CASSRPGTVGVNEQFF.

The V and J genes are TRBV12-3 or TRBV12-4 and TRBJ2-2; TRBD1 matches at 11 bases. This CDR3 comprises 21 residues. The junction had 21 bases not matched to a gene; V was cut back by 2 bases and J by 7 bases. Here the CDR3 reads CASSLLTHGTGGYERGGELFF. The CDR3 nucleotides read TGTGCCAGCAGTTTATTAACCCACGGGACAGGGGGTTACGAACGGGGCGGGGAGCTGTTTTTT.

The V and J genes are TRBV5-1 and TRBJ1-2; D perhaps matches TRBD1 (6 bases). The CDR3 is 14 residues long. Trimming removed 0 bases at V and 8 bases at J, with 14 bases between. Germline values: CDR1 SGHRS, CDR2 YFSETQ. CDR3 in amino acids: CASSLDREGGGYTF. CDR3 in DNA: TGCGCCAGCAGCTTGGACAGGGAAGGAGGAGGCTACACCTTC.

The chain employs TRBV15 and TRBJ2-5, with TRBD2 matching 9 bases. Germline trimming cut 6 bases from V and 2 bases from J; bases unmatched to any gene: 7. Germline V gives CDR1 LNHNV, CDR2 YYDKDF (reference sequence). The CDR3 length is 15 residues. The CDR3 DNA is TGTGCCACCAGTTTAGCGGGGGCCGCTCAAGAGACCCAGTACTTC. As protein: CATSLAGAAQETQYF.

This clonotype came up a few times. The V and J genes are TRBV12-3 or TRBV12-4 and TRBJ2-5, with 10 bases that match TRBD2. Trimming took 4 bases from V and 5 from J; bases not matched to a gene: 10. This CDR3 is built from 16 residues. The CDR3 sequence: CASSSPERGGGETQYF. DNA for the CDR3: TGTGCCAGCAGTTCACCTGAGCGGGGGGGAGGGGAGACCCAGTACTTC.

This clonotype was observed a few times. J is TRBJ1-1 and V is TRBV12-3 or TRBV12-4, with D perhaps matching TRBD1 (5 bases). V was trimmed by 3 bases and J by 6 bases, leaving 8 bases between them. There are 12 residues in the CDR3. The CDR3 region is CASSFGDPEAFF. The CDR3, as DNA: TGTGCCAGCAGTTTTGGGGACCCTGAAGCTTTCTTT.

This sequence joins TRBV27 and TRBJ2-5; D is undetermined. With 5 bases removed from V and 1 base from J, the gap between germline ends came to 8 bases. Germline loops: CDR1 MNHEY, CDR2 SMNVEV (reference sequence). This CDR3 is built from 13 residues. CDR3 nucleotides: TGTGCCAGCAGTCTTCTTTTCCAAGAGACCCAGTACTTC. This codes for CASSLLFQETQYF.

The J gene is TRBJ1-5, the V gene TRBV20-1, with a weak D call TRBD1 (6 bases). CDR3 size: 15 residues. Trimming took off 3 bases at V and 4 bases at J, with 16 bases between the two ends. The V gene's germline CDR1 is DFQATT and CDR2 SNEGSKA (reference sequence). The CDR3 nucleotides read TGCAGTGCTAGGGGACACCAAGGGCTAAATCAGCCCCAGCATTTT. Translation gives CSARGHQGLNQPQHF.

This clonotype was found a few times. V is TRBV6-2 or TRBV6-3 and J is TRBJ2-1; perhaps D is TRBD1 or TRBD2 (6 bases each). The V gene's germline CDR1 is MNHEY and CDR2 SVGEGT. This CDR3 is built from 15 residues. V gave up 6 bases and J gave up 9 bases, with 21 bases separating them. In nucleotides, the CDR3 is TGTGCCAGCAGCCGTCCTTCAGGGGCCGGGGGTGAGCAGTTCTTC. Protein: CASSRPSGAGGEQFF.

The sample holds a few counts of this clonotype. This chain uses TRBV5-4 with TRBJ2-5; 10 nucleotides align to TRBD2. CDR1 and CDR2 from the germline V gene are SGHNT and YYREEE (reference sequence). Trimming cost V 4 bases and J 9 bases; bases outside gene matches: 12. The CDR3 is 15 amino acids. CDR3 nucleotides: TGTGCCAGCAGCCTAGGACTAGCGGTGAATCGGGCCCAGTACTTC. Translated, it gives CASSLGLAVNRAQYF.

In this sample, this clonotype turned up a few times. The rearrangement links TRBV20-1 to TRBJ2-6; TRBD2 is a possible D gene (6 bases). Germline V CDR1 and CDR2: DFQATT, SNEGSKA (reference sequence). Trimming cost V 3 bases and J 0 bases, with 6 bases left between them. The CDR3 runs to 14 residues. CDR3 region: CSARGGSGANVLTF. The CDR3 bases are TGCAGTGCTAGGGGGGGCTCTGGGGCCAACGTCCTGACTTTC.

The table lists this clonotype with a few counts. This chain connects TRBV20-1 to TRBJ2-7, with a possible D match to TRBD1 (6 bases). The CDR3 covers 17 residues. Trimming shortened V by 1 base and J by 2 bases, and 21 bases separated the two germline ends. Germline V gives CDR1 DFQATT, CDR2 SNEGSKA (reference sequence). CDR3 coding DNA: TGCAGTGCTAGAGTTAATTTAGGGACAAAGGTCCCCTACGAGCAGTACTTC. Its protein is CSARVNLGTKVPYEQYF.

This chain joins TRBV6-1 and TRBJ2-7; 7 nucleotides agree with TRBD1. The CDR3 runs 13 residues. V was clipped by 2 bases and J by 3 bases; unmatched bases: 1. Germline CDR1 reads MNHNS; CDR2 reads SASEGT. Written as DNA, the CDR3 is TGTGCCAGCAGTGAACAGGGGGTCTACGAGCAGTACTTC. Protein product: CASSEQGVYEQYF.

V and J are TRBV10-3 and TRBJ2-3, with 7 nucleotides matching TRBD1. This CDR3 is 17 amino acids long. J lost 2 bases, V lost 2 bases, and 10 bases had no gene match. Germline lookup yields CDR1 ENHRY and CDR2 SYGVKD. In nucleotides, the CDR3 is TGTGCCATCAGTGAGATGGGACAGAGGGGGTTCACAGATACGCAGTATTTT. It specifies CAISEMGQRGFTDTQYF.

This chain uses TRBV5-1 with TRBJ2-1; D uncertain. Trimming pared 3 bases from V and 10 bases from J, leaving 14 bases between. The germline gives CDR1 SGHRS, CDR2 YFSETQ. The CDR3 runs to 13 residues. The CDR3 region is CASSSAKSFEQFF. In DNA, the CDR3 is TGCGCCAGCAGCTCTGCTAAGAGTTTCGAGCAGTTCTTC.

This clonotype was found a few times. The gene calls are TRBV5-1 and TRBJ1-5, with 7 nucleotides matching TRBD1. Looked up from germline, CDR1 is SGHRS and CDR2 is YFSETQ. The J segment lost 7 bases and the V segment lost 0 bases, leaving 7 bases of the junction unmatched. This CDR3 is 15 amino acids long. This chain's CDR3 is CASSLEAGGGQPQHF. Here the CDR3 DNA reads TGCGCCAGCAGCTTGGAAGCAGGGGGAGGACAGCCCCAGCATTTT.

This clonotype was seen a handful of times. This chain joins TRBV7-2 and TRBJ2-3, with unresolved D. Trimming took off 5 bases at V and 4 bases at J, with 10 bases between the two ends. CDR3 length equals 13 residues. Germline V gives CDR1 SGHTA, CDR2 FQGNSA. CDR3 coding DNA: TGTGCCAGCAGCCCATCGGGCTCAGATACGCAGTATTTT. Encoded protein: CASSPSGSDTQYF.

The rearrangement links TRBV28 to TRBJ2-6; no definite D call. The CDR3 covers 16 residues. V gave up 10 bases and J gave up 0 bases, with 16 bases separating them. Germline CDR1 is MDHEN and CDR2 is SYDVKM. The CDR3 region is CATQSGPPSGANVLTF. In nucleotides, the CDR3 is TGTGCCACCCAGTCCGGTCCCCCCTCTGGGGCCAACGTCCTGACTTTC.